Following are 26 T cell receptor beta chains from one sample sequenced in a study of T cell responses to AZD1222 COVID-19 vaccine. Using immunoSEQ multiplex PCR, the repertoire was profiled, and TCRdb retains in-frame clones only, with some absent. Of about 80,000 clones listed, approximately 85% are singletons. The source material was peripheral blood, sampled 28 days after the second AZD1222 dose. Every receptor here comes from an adult who received the AZD1222 COVID-19 vaccine.

CDR3 sequence reads: CASSELDGYNEQFF. For the CDR3, the DNA is TGTGCCAGTAGTGAGTTAGACGGCTACAATGAGCAGTTCTTC. This chain uses TRBV19 with TRBJ2-1; D remains ambiguous. V lost 5 bases and J lost 3, with 11 bases in between. CDR3 length equals 14 residues. Germline CDR1 LNHDA, CDR2 SQIVND (reference sequence).

This chain connects TRBV2 to TRBJ1-4; D call uncertain. The CDR3 loop spans 12 amino acids. Germline V lookup: CDR1 SNHLY, CDR2 FYNNEI. The V gene lost 2 bases and the J gene lost 8 bases, with 6 bases spanning the gap. CDR3 nucleotides: TGTGCCAGCAGTGAATCATCGGAAAAACTGTTTTTT. Translated, it gives CASSESSEKLFF.

This clone was seen once. This sequence joins TRBV7-2 and TRBJ1-4; unclear D gene. The CDR3 has 16 residues. Trimming stripped 1 base from V and 0 bases from J, with 9 bases between. Looked up from germline, CDR1 is SGHTA and CDR2 is FQGNSA. The CDR3 sequence is CASSLGGKTTNEKLFF. The CDR3 DNA reads as TGTGCCAGCAGCTTAGGTGGCAAAACAACTAATGAAAAACTGTTTTTT.

The chain is built from TRBV6-5 and TRBJ2-2; a weak D match, TRBD2 (6 bases). The CDR3 spans 14 residues. Germline CDR1 reads MNHEY; CDR2 reads SVGAGI. V was clipped by 6 bases and J by 4 bases, with 12 bases between them. CDR3 residues: CASRTPGGTGELFF. The CDR3 DNA reads as TGTGCCAGCAGAACCCCCGGGGGCACCGGGGAGCTGTTTTTT.

This sequence joins TRBV30 and TRBJ1-4, with TRBD1 identical over 11 bases. CDR3 length: 15 residues. V shed 1 base, J shed 7 bases, and the junction held 5 bases outside the gene matches. Looked up from germline, CDR1 is GTSNPN and CDR2 is SVGIG (reference sequence). The CDR3 DNA is TGTGCCTGGAGTGAGGGGACAGGGGGATTTGAAAAACTGTTTTTT. It codes for CAWSEGTGGFEKLFF.

This clone was seen a few times. V and J are TRBV28 and TRBJ1-1, with a tentative D call TRBD1 (6 bases). The V gene's germline CDR1 is MDHEN and CDR2 SYDVKM. There are 17 residues in the CDR3. V gave up 6 bases and J gave up 1 base, with 21 bases separating them. DNA for the CDR3: TGTGCCAGCAGCGGGAGGGGGAGGGTTTACGGGAACACTGAAGCTTTCTTT. It is translated as CASSGRGRVYGNTEAFF.

The CDR3 DNA reads as TGTGCCAGTAGACGGGACGGAGCTAACTATGGCTACACCTTC. Amino acid sequence: CASRRDGANYGYTF. This chain joins TRBV19 and TRBJ1-2; weak D call: TRBD1 (5 bases). Per the germline V gene, CDR1 is LNHDA and CDR2 is SQIVND (reference sequence). This CDR3 contains 14 residues. V was cut by 6 bases and J by 0 bases, with 11 bases left in between.

The chain carries TRBV5-6 and TRBJ1-2; possible D gene TRBD1, 5 bases. Germline loops: CDR1 SGHDT, CDR2 YYEEEE. With 2 bases removed from V and 2 bases from J, the gap between germline ends came to 22 bases. The CDR3 has 18 amino acids. This chain's CDR3 is CASSFRPGTENPNYGYTF. The CDR3 nucleotides read TGTGCCAGCAGCTTTCGTCCCGGGACCGAGAATCCAAACTATGGCTACACCTTC.

The chain links TRBV7-9 to TRBJ2-2; no clear D. With 1 base removed from V and 8 bases from J, the gap between germline ends came to 14 bases. Germline CDR1 and CDR2: SEHNR and FQNEAQ (reference sequence). CDR3 length: 15 residues. In DNA, the CDR3 is TGTGCCAGCAGCTTAGGATCCAGGCTCCGAGGGGAGCTGTTTTTT. Translated: CASSLGSRLRGELFF.

This chain connects TRBV12-3 or TRBV12-4 to TRBJ1-5; D ambiguous. The CDR3 covers 12 residues. V was cut by 5 bases and J by 7 bases, with 9 bases left in between. Here the CDR3 reads CASSTYQQPQHF. In DNA, the CDR3 is TGTGCCAGCAGTACTTATCAGCAGCCCCAGCATTTT.

The gene calls are TRBV19 and TRBJ1-2; D uncertain. V was cut by 7 bases and J by 1 base, with 13 bases left in between. This CDR3 region has 14 residues. Germline loops: CDR1 LNHDA, CDR2 SQIVND (reference sequence). The CDR3 coding sequence is TGTGCCAGTACGGCGAGGGTTGTTAACTATGGCTACACCTTC. This codes for CASTARVVNYGYTF. The complete variable domain, with remaining parts taken from reference TRBV19 and TRBJ1-2, reads DGGITQSPKYLFRKEGQNVTLSCEQNLNHDAMYWYRQDPGQGLRLIYYSQIVNDFQKGDIAEGYSVSREKKESFPLTVTSAQKNPTAFYLCASTARVVNYGYTFGSGTRLTVV.

The J gene is TRBJ1-4, the V gene TRBV9; D might be TRBD1 (6 bases). The length of the CDR3 is 15 residues. The V and J ends lost 4 bases and 6 bases respectively, with 16 bases between them. In germline, CDR1 is SGDLS, CDR2 YYNGEE. The CDR3 sequence is CASSTRGGVHEKLFF. The CDR3 DNA sequence: TGTGCCAGCAGCACCAGGGGAGGGGTTCATGAAAAACTGTTTTTT.

V is TRBV15 and J is TRBJ2-4; 9 positions match TRBD2. The germline V gene has CDR1 LNHNV and CDR2 YYDKDF (reference sequence). The CDR3 sequence is 17 residues long. The V gene end was trimmed by 0 bases and the J gene end by 3 bases; junction bases not matched to a gene: 6. The CDR3 bases are TGTGCCACCAGCAGAGAAGGTAGCGGGGGAGACAAAAACATTCAGTACTTC. This translates into CATSREGSGGDKNIQYF.

The chain employs TRBV7-2 and TRBJ2-4; the D gene is possibly TRBD2 (6 bases). V lost 1 base and J 3 bases, leaving 16 bases between the germline ends. Germline-derived CDR1 and CDR2 are SGHTA and FQGNSA. The CDR3 extends over 17 amino acids. CDR3 bases: TGTGCCAGCAGCTTAGTCGGGACTCCGAAGGGCAAAAACATTCAGTACTTC. This sequence encodes CASSLVGTPKGKNIQYF.

The rearrangement joins TRBV30 to TRBJ2-7; 8 bases are shared with TRBD2. The V and J ends lost 1 base and 3 bases, in that order; junction bases with no gene match: 8. The CDR3 contains 15 residues. Germline CDR1 is GTSNPN and CDR2 is SVGIG (reference sequence). Here the CDR3 DNA reads TGTGCCTGGAGTGAGGGCGGGGGGAACTTCTACGAGCAGTACTTC. Residues: CAWSEGGGNFYEQYF.

This clone was seen more than once but under ten times. This chain joins TRBV28 and TRBJ1-1; D remains ambiguous. The germline gives CDR1 MDHEN, CDR2 SYDVKM. V was clipped by 5 bases and J by 8 bases, with 15 bases between them. The CDR3 has 13 residues. CDR3 sequence (DNA): TGTGCCAGCAGTATCATCCGACCGACCGAAGCTTTCTTT. Its protein product is CASSIIRPTEAFF.

The V and J genes are TRBV28 and TRBJ1-6; D ambiguous. Germline V gene sequence: CDR1 MDHEN, CDR2 SYDVKM. V shed 3 bases and J shed 14 bases, with 14 bases lying between them. The CDR3 is made up of 13 amino acids. CDR3 nucleotide sequence: TGTGCCAGCAGTTTGAGGTATGACGCTACCCTCCACTTT. Amino acids: CASSLRYDATLHF.

The chain has TRBV6-1 and TRBJ2-2; D gene ambiguous. This CDR3 has 14 residues. Germline V gene data show CDR1 as MNHNS and CDR2 as SASEGT. V was shortened by 2 bases and J by 6 bases, with 10 bases between the two germline ends. The CDR3 region has the DNA TGTGCCAGCAGTGAATCCGGGCGTCCCGGGGAGCTGTTTTTT. It translates to CASSESGRPGELFF.

The chain employs TRBV28 and TRBJ2-7; a weak D match, TRBD2 (5 bases). From germline, CDR1 is MDHEN and CDR2 SYDVKM. The CDR3 has 14 amino acids. Trimming took off 3 bases at V and 2 bases at J, with 11 bases between the two ends. CDR3 protein: CASSFSGDTYEQYF. The CDR3 nucleotides read TGTGCCAGCAGTTTCTCCGGGGATACCTACGAGCAGTACTTC.

The J gene is TRBJ1-2, the V gene TRBV7-2; no clear D gene. The CDR3 is 11 amino acids. In germline, CDR1 is SGHTA, CDR2 FQGNSA. V was pared by 4 bases and J by 7 bases, with 7 bases between. The CDR3: CASSSGLGYTF. The CDR3 DNA reads as TGTGCCAGCAGCTCAGGACTTGGCTACACCTTC.

The rearrangement joins TRBV29-1 to TRBJ2-7, with 9 bases aligning to TRBD1. Germline lookup yields CDR1 SQVTM and CDR2 ANQGSEA. CDR3 length: 12 residues. J gave up 5 bases and V 7 bases, and 6 bases lay outside the gene matches. The CDR3 reads CSAGTGINEQYF. In nucleotides, the CDR3 is TGCAGCGCCGGGACAGGGATAAACGAGCAGTACTTC.

A word on this clone: Within the sample, other DNA sequences also encode this same CDR3. The chain links TRBV28 to TRBJ1-5; the D is unclear. The ends were cut back, 3 bases at V and 7 bases at J, with 4 bases in the middle. CDR1 is MDHEN and CDR2 is SYDVKM in the germline V gene. The length of the CDR3 is 11 residues. This CDR3 reads CASSFGQPQHF. The DNA for the CDR3 is TGTGCCAGCAGTTTCGGGCAGCCCCAGCATTTT.

The CDR3 nucleotides read TGTGCCAGCAGTCCCCGGGACACGGAGCTGGAGACCCAGTACTTC. Encoded protein: CASSPRDTELETQYF. The chain employs TRBV28 and TRBJ2-5; possible D gene TRBD1, 6 bases. V lost 5 bases and J 5 bases, leaving 18 bases between the germline ends. The CDR3 runs 15 residues. In germline, CDR1 is MDHEN, CDR2 SYDVKM. The variable domain in full, completed from reference TRBV28 and TRBJ2-5, reads DVKVTQSSRYLVKRTGEKVFLECVQDMDHENMFWYRQDPGLGLRLIYFSYDVKMKEKGDIPEGYSVSREKKERFSLILESASTNQTSMYLCASSPRDTELETQYFGPGTRLLVL.

The chain links TRBV6-5 to TRBJ1-3; no firm D call. Germline loops: CDR1 MNHEY, CDR2 SVGAGI. The CDR3 consists of 16 residues. Trimming took off 0 bases at V and 3 bases at J, with 12 bases between the two ends. CDR3 sequence reads: CASSYSRALGGNTIYF. CDR3 DNA sequence: TGTGCCAGCAGTTACTCGAGGGCCCTAGGTGGAAACACCATATATTTT.

The chain joins TRBV5-4 to TRBJ1-2; 9 nucleotides match TRBD1. Germline CDR1 is SGHNT and CDR2 is YYREEE (reference sequence). Trimming took 0 bases from V and 6 from J; bases not matched to a gene: 6. This CDR3 spans 15 amino acids. The CDR3 DNA sequence: TGTGCCAGCAGCTTGGTCGGGACAGGGCTTCATGGCTACACCTTC. It codes for CASSLVGTGLHGYTF.

The sample holds a few counts of this clone. Other nucleotide sequences in the sample specify the same CDR3. The V gene is TRBV6-1, the J gene TRBJ2-7, with D unresolved. The CDR3 is 12 residues long. Trimming stripped 3 bases from V and 3 bases from J, with 6 bases between. CDR1 is MNHNS and CDR2 is SASEGT in the germline V gene. The CDR3 coding sequence is TGTGCCAGCAGTGAGCCGGGCTACGAGCAGTACTTC. This encodes CASSEPGYEQYF.